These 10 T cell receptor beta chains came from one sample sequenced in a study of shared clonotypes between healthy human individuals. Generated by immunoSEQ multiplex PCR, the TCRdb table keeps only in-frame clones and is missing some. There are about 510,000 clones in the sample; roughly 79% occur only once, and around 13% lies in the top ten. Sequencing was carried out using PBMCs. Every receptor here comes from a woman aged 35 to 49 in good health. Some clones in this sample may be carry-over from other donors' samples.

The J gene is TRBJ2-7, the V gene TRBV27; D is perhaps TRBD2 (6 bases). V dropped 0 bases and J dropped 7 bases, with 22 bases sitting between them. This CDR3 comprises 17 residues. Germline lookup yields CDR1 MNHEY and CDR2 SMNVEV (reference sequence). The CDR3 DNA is TGTGCCAGCAGTTTATCTACCGGCGGACCCCTGGGAGGAGAGCAGTACTTC. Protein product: CASSLSTGGPLGGEQYF.

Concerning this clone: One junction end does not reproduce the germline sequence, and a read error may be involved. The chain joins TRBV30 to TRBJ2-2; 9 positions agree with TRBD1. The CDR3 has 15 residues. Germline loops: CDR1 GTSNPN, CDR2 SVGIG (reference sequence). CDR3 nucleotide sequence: TGTGCCTGGAGTGTGAGGGACAGGGACACCGGGGAGCTGCTTTTT. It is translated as CAWSVRDRDTGELLF.

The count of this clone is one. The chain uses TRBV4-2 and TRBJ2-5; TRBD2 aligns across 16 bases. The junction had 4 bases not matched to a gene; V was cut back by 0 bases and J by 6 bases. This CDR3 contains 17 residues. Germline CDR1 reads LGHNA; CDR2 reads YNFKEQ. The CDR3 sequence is CASSQDGTSGRAKTQYF. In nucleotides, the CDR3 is TGTGCCAGCAGCCAAGATGGGACTAGCGGGAGGGCAAAGACCCAGTACTTC.

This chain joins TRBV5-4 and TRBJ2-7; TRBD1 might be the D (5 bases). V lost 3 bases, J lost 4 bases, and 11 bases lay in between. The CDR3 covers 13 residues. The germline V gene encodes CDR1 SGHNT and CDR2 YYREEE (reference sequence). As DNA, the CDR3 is TGTGCCAGCAGCTCTGCAAGGGGTTACGAGCAGTACTTC. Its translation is CASSSARGYEQYF.

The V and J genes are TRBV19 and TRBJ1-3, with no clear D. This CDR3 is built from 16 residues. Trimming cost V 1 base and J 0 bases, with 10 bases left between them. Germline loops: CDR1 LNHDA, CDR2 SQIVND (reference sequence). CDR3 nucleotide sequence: TGTGCCAGTAGTATAGGACCGGCCGCCTCTGGAAACACCATATATTTT. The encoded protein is CASSIGPAASGNTIYF.

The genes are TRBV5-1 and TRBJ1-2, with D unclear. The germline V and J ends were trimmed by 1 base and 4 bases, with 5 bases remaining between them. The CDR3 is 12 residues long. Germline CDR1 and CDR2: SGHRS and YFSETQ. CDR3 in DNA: TGCGCCAGCAGCTTGAGTGGCTATGGCTACACCTTC. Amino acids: CASSLSGYGYTF.

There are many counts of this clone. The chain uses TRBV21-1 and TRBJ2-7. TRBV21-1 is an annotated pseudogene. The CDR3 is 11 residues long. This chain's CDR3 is CASSKAHEQYF. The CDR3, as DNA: TGTGCCAGCAGCAAAGCGCACGAGCAGTACTTC.

The DNA of the CDR3 is TGTGCCAGCAGCGTACATCCCGACCCAGGAGTCTCCTACGAGCAGTACTTC. Translating it yields CASSVHPDPGVSYEQYF. The chain employs TRBV9 and TRBJ2-7; no clear D gene. The germline CDR1 and CDR2 sequences are SGDLS and YYNGEE. The CDR3 is 17 residues long. The V and J ends lost 1 base and 0 bases respectively, with 17 bases between them.

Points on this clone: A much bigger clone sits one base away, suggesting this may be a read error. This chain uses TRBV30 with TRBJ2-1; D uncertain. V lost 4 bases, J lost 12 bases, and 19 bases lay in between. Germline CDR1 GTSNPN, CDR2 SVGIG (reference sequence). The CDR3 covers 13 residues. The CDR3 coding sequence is TGTGCCTGGAATAGTTACACCATCTCTGGGCAGTTCTTC. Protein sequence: CAWNSYTISGQFF.

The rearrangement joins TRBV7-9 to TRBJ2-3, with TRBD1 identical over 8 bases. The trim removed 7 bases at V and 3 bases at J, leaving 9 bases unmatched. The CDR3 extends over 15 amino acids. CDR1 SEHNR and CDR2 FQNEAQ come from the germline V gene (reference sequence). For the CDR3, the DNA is TGTGCCAGCAATCCATGGACAGGGAGGACAGATACGCAGTATTTT. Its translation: CASNPWTGRTDTQYF.